The clone carrying this T cell receptor (beta chain) was detected a few times. Antigen: not known. Assay: immunoSEQ multiplex PCR; the TCRdb copy retains only in-frame clones and omits some. The sample has around 25,000 clones; about 70% are singletons. These data are taken from a study of a mutant IDH1 vaccine in newly diagnosed glioma. Study information: Initiation of the vaccine course occurred 4-6 weeks after radiotherapy alone, or alongside temozolomide cycles. Beforehand, treatment had been radiotherapy, temozolomide, or both; the majority received both.

Germline CDR1 reads SGHTA; CDR2 reads FQGNSA. The CDR3 sequence is 16 residues long. V lost 0 bases, J lost 0 bases, and 9 bases lay in between. Broader study findings: Top-clonotype changes in peripheral T cells seemed unrelated to pseudoprogression.

Time point indicated: week 11, during vaccination. Alongside topical imiquimod, each dose of vaccine comprised 300 ug of mutant IDH1 20-mer peptide. Donors had new IDH1-mutant astrocytomas of WHO grade 3 or 4 (ATRX-lost). This rearrangement joins TRBV7-2 to TRBJ1-3; D remains ambiguous. This receptor was taken from a man between 18 and 35 years old with glioma. Some clones in this sample may be carry-over from other donors' samples. The source material was peripheral blood mononuclear cells (PBMCs), sampled from a glioma patient whose treatment included an IDH1 peptide vaccine. CDR3 loop: CASSLAVQNSGNTIYF. CDR3 sequence (DNA): TGTGCCAGCAGCTTAGCGGTACAAAACTCTGGAAACACCATATATTTT.